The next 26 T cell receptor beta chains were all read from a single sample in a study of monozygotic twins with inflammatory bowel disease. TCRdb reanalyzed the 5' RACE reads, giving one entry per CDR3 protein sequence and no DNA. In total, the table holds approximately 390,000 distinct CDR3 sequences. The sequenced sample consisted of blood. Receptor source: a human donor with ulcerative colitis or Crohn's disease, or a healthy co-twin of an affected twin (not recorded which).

The CDR3 protein is CASSLERPNYGYTF. The V gene is TRBV7-2, the J gene TRBJ1-2. CDR1 SGHTA and CDR2 FQGNSA come from the germline V gene. The CDR3 runs to 14 residues.

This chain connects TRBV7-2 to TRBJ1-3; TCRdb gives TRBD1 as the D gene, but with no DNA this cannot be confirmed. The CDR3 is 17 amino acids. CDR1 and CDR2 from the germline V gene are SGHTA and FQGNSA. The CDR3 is CASSLGPGGSSGNTIYF.

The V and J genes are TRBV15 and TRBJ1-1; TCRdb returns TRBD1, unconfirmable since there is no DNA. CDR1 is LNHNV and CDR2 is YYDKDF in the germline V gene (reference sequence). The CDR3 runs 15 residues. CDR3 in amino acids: CATSRPGQVNTEAFF.

CDR3: CASSTTGEAGNTIYF. The chain couples TRBV3-1 to TRBJ1-3; TCRdb's D call, TRBD1, is unchecked because there is no DNA. The V gene's germline CDR1 is LGHDT and CDR2 YNNKEL (reference sequence). The CDR3 loop spans 15 amino acids.

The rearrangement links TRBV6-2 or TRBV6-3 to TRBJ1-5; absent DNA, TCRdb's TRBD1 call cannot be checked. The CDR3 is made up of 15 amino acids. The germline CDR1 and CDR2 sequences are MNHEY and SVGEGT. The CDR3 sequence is CASSFAGGSNQPQHF.

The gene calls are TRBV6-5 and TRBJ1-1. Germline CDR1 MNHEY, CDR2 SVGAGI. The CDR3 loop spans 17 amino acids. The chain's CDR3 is CASSYPSGVLEGTEAFF.

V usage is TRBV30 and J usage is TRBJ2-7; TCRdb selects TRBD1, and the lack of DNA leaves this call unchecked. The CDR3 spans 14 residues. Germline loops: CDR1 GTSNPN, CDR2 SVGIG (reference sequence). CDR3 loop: CAWRREDRTYEQYF.

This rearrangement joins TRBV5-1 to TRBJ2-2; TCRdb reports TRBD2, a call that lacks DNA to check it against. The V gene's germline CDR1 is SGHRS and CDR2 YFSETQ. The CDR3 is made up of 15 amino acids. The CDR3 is CASRALAENTGELFF.

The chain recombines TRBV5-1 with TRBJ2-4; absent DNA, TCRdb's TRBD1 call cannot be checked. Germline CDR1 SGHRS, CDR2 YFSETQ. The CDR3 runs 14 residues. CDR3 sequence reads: CASSQGQGEHIQYF.

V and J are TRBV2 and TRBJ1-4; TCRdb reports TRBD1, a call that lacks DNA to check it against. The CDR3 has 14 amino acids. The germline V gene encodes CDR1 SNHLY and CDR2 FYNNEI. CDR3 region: CASLTGTGSEKLFF.

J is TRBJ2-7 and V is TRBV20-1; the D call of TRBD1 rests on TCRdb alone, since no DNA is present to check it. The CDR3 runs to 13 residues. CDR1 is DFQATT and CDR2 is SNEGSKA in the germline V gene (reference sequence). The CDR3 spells CSATDRVTYEQYF.

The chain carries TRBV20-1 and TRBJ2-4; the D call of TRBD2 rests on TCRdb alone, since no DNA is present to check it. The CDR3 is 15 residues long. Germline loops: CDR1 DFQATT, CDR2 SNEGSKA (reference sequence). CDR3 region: CSARGGGTAKNIQYF.

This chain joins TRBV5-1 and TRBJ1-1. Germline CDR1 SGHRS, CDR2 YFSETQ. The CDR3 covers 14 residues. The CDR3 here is CASSLGQMNTEAFF.

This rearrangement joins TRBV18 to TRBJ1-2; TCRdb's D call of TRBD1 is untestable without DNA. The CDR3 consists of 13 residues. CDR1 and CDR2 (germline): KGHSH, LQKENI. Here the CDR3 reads CASSPGHVVGYTF.

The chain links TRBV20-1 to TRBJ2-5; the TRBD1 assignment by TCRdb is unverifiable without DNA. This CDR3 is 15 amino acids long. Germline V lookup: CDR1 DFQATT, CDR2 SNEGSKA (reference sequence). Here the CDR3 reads CSATPFESPWETQYF.

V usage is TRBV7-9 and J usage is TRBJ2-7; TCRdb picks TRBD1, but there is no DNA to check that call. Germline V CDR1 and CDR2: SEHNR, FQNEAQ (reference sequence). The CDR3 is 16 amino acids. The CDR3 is CASSRGQGASPYEQYF. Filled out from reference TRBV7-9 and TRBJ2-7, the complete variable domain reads DTGVSQNPRHKITKRGQNVTFRCDPISEHNRLYWYRQTLGQGPEFLTYFQNEAQLEKSRLLSDRFSAERPKGSFSTLEIQRTEQGDSAMYLCASSRGQGASPYEQYFGPGTRLTVT.

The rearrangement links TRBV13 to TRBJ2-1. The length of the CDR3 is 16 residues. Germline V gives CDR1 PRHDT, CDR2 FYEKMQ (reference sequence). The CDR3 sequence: CASSLGGQLSYNEQFF.

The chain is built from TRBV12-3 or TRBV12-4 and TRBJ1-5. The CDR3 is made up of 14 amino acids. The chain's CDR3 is CASSLVGGSQPQHF.

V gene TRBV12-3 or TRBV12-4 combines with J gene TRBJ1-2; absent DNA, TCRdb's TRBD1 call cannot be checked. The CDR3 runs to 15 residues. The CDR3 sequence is CASSLSGAVDYGYTF.

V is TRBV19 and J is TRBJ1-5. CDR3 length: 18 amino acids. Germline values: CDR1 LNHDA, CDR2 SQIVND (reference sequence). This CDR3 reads CASSISPSLSYSNQPQHF. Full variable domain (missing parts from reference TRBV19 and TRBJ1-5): DGGITQSPKYLFRKEGQNVTLSCEQNLNHDAMYWYRQDPGQGLRLIYYSQIVNDFQKGDIAEGYSVSREKKESFPLTVTSAQKNPTAFYLCASSISPSLSYSNQPQHFGDGTRLSIL.

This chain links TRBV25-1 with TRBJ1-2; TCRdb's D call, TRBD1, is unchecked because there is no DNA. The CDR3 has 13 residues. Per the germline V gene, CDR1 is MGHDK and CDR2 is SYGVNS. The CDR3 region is CASGPTGGGGYTF.

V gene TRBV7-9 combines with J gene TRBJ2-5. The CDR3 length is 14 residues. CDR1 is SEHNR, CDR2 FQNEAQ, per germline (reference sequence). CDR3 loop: CASSLGSGWETQYF.

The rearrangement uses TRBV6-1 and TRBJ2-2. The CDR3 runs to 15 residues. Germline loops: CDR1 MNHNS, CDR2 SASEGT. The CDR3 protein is CASRHTETNTGELFF.

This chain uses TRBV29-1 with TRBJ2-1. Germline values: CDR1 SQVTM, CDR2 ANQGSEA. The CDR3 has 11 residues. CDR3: CSAWAYNEQFF.

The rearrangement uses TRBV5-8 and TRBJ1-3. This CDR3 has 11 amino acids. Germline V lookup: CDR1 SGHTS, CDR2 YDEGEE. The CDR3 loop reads CASSFSNTIYF.

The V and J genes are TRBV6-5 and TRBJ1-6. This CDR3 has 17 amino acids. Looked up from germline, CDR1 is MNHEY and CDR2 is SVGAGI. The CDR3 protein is CASSSLTGSSYNSPLHF.